The 26 T cell receptor beta chains below were found in one sample sequenced in a study of blood T cell repertoires in COVID-19 (dated by TCRdb to 2020 to 2021). Receptor amplification or capture employed the immunoSEQ multiplex PCR assay. TCRdb holds this immuneACCESS table with in-frame rearrangements only. Some clones are missing; in checked studies, unresolved V genes explain under half, and the rest has no known cause. In all, the sample holds hundreds of thousands of clones, and nearly 90% of those were seen once. Around 0.93% of the sample lies in the top ten. Sequencing used peripheral blood. All receptors derive from a woman aged 40 to 49 with COVID-19, enrolled during active disease.

The V call is TRBV28, the J call TRBJ1-3, with 7 bases that match TRBD1. Trimming took 8 bases from V and 2 from J; bases not matched to a gene: 3. Germline-derived CDR1 and CDR2 are MDHEN and SYDVKM. The CDR3 is 13 residues long. CDR3 protein: CASVRGAGNTIYF. The CDR3 region has the DNA TGTGCCAGCGTCAGGGGGGCTGGAAACACCATATATTTT.

This sequence joins TRBV4-3 and TRBJ2-1; 7 bases are a match to TRBD1. The CDR3 length is 18 residues. In germline, CDR1 is LGHNA, CDR2 YSLEER. V trimming: 0 bases; J trimming: 0 bases; junction bases outside the gene matches: 8. DNA of the CDR3: TGCGCCAGCAGCCAAGATGTAGGGGGCTCGAGCTCCTACAATGAGCAGTTCTTC. Translated: CASSQDVGGSSSYNEQFF.

This chain connects TRBV12-3 or TRBV12-4 to TRBJ2-3, with no clear D. The CDR3 consists of 12 residues. V was pared by 6 bases and J by 6 bases, with 10 bases between. CDR3 DNA: TGTGCCAGCAGGGGCGATACGGATACGCAGTATTTT. It is translated as CASRGDTDTQYF.

This rearrangement joins TRBV30 to TRBJ1-5, with D unclear. Germline values: CDR1 GTSNPN, CDR2 SVGIG (reference sequence). Trimming shortened V by 0 bases and J by 4 bases, and 10 bases separated the two germline ends. This CDR3 contains 14 residues. CDR3 amino acids: CAWSVRTGNQPQHF. In DNA form, the CDR3 reads TGTGCCTGGAGTGTCAGGACGGGAAATCAGCCCCAGCATTTT.

This chain uses TRBV6-2 or TRBV6-3 with TRBJ1-1, with D uncertain. The CDR3 length is 12 residues. Germline V lookup: CDR1 MNHEY, CDR2 SVGEGT. Deletions cut 6 bases from V and 7 bases from J, with 12 bases between. The CDR3 loop is CASSLPLLEAFF. The CDR3 nucleotides are TGTGCCAGCAGCTTGCCCCTACTTGAAGCTTTCTTT.

This clone was seen once. The rearrangement joins TRBV6-2 or TRBV6-3 to TRBJ2-1, with a tentative D call TRBD1 (6 bases). The ends were cut back, 6 bases at V and 5 bases at J, with 20 bases in the middle. CDR1 and CDR2 from the germline V gene are MNHEY and SVGEGT. CDR3 length equals 16 residues. The CDR3 here is CASRPYYRTDNNEQFF. The CDR3 DNA reads TGTGCCAGCAGACCTTATTATCGGACAGATAACAATGAGCAGTTCTTC.

The V gene is TRBV10-3, the J gene TRBJ1-2, with D possibly being TRBD1 (5 bases). The V end was cut by 7 bases, the J end by 2 bases, with 20 bases between. The CDR3 covers 16 residues. Germline V gene data show CDR1 as ENHRY and CDR2 as SYGVKD. The CDR3 spells CAIKPPDRSENYGYTF. The CDR3 DNA is TGTGCCATCAAGCCCCCCGACAGATCCGAAAACTATGGCTACACCTTC.

This clone was detected once. J is TRBJ1-4 and V is TRBV7-9; 9 nucleotides line up with TRBD1. The CDR3 loop spans 14 amino acids. J lost 5 bases, V lost 5 bases, and 3 bases had no gene match. Germline V gene data show CDR1 as SEHNR and CDR2 as FQNEAQ (reference sequence). The CDR3 coding sequence is TGTGCCAGCAGCCTCGGGACAGGGAATGAAAAACTGTTTTTT. This codes for CASSLGTGNEKLFF.

This chain links TRBV4-2 with TRBJ2-2; TRBD2 aligns across 9 bases. Germline V gene data show CDR1 as LGHNA and CDR2 as YNFKEQ. V shed 4 bases and J 1 base; nucleotides not matched to a gene: 4. The CDR3 length is 16 residues. CDR3 DNA sequence: TGTGCCAGCAGCCCTCAAGCGGGGGGGAACACCGGGGAGCTGTTTTTT. As protein: CASSPQAGGNTGELFF.

The DNA for the CDR3 is TGTGCCAGTAGTATACTGAGCGGGAGGGGAAACAATGAGCAGTTCTTC. Residues: CASSILSGRGNNEQFF. V usage is TRBV19 and J usage is TRBJ2-1; 10 nucleotides align to TRBD2. Looked up from germline, CDR1 is LNHDA and CDR2 is SQIVND (reference sequence). The V segment lost 2 bases and the J segment 5 bases; nucleotides outside the gene matches: 6. The CDR3 consists of 16 residues.

This chain connects TRBV28 to TRBJ1-1; D is perhaps TRBD1 (6 bases). CDR3 length: 12 residues. The germline V and J ends were trimmed by 6 bases and 11 bases, with 16 bases remaining between them. The germline V gene encodes CDR1 MDHEN and CDR2 SYDVKM. CDR3 region: CASSLETDRAFF. Written as DNA, the CDR3 is TGTGCCAGCAGCCTTGAAACCGACAGGGCTTTCTTT.

The V and J genes are TRBV10-3 and TRBJ1-1; TRBD1 aligns across 8 bases. Germline CDR1 is ENHRY and CDR2 is SYGVKD. After removal of 6 bases from V and 5 bases from J, the junction contained 5 bases not matched to a gene. The CDR3 loop spans 13 amino acids. As DNA, the CDR3 is TGTGCCATCAGGACAGGGGTCGGGACTGAAGCTTTCTTT. Translated: CAIRTGVGTEAFF.

This clone has more than one count but fewer than ten. J is TRBJ1-1 and V is TRBV27; D is uncertain. Germline-derived CDR1 and CDR2 are MNHEY and SMNVEV (reference sequence). The ends were cut back, 1 base at V and 1 base at J, with 13 bases in the middle. CDR3 length: 16 residues. This CDR3 reads CASSLYQGLGNTEAFF. CDR3 coding DNA: TGTGCCAGCAGTTTATATCAAGGACTTGGGAACACTGAAGCTTTCTTT.

Here the CDR3 reads CASSLGQAGSYGYTF. The CDR3 DNA reads TGCGCCAGCAGCTTGGGACAGGCGGGTTCTTATGGCTACACCTTC. The V and J genes are TRBV5-1 and TRBJ1-2; D might be TRBD1 (6 bases). The CDR3 contains 15 residues. CDR1 is SGHRS, CDR2 YFSETQ, per germline. V was cut by 0 bases and J by 5 bases, with 14 bases left in between.

The genes are TRBV10-3 and TRBJ2-7; 7 positions agree with TRBD2. J lost 0 bases, V lost 4 bases, and 6 bases had no gene match. CDR1 and CDR2 (germline): ENHRY, SYGVKD. This CDR3 contains 15 residues. The CDR3 is CAISGASGTSYEQYF. In nucleotides, the CDR3 is TGTGCCATCAGTGGGGCTAGCGGAACCTCCTACGAGCAGTACTTC.

This clone has just a few counts. The chain couples TRBV6-5 to TRBJ1-2; D possibly corresponds to TRBD1 (6 bases). CDR3 length: 14 residues. V shed 6 bases and J shed 2 bases, with 13 bases lying between them. Germline V gene sequence: CDR1 MNHEY, CDR2 SVGAGI. The chain's CDR3 is CASSGTMGNYGYTF. CDR3 coding DNA: TGTGCCAGCAGCGGGACAATGGGGAACTATGGCTACACCTTC.

This chain connects TRBV10-2 to TRBJ1-1, with a weak D call TRBD1 (6 bases). This CDR3 comprises 12 residues. CDR1 is WSHSY, CDR2 SAAADI, per germline. The V gene lost 6 bases and the J gene lost 1 base, with 6 bases spanning the gap. The CDR3: CASRGQNTEAFF. The CDR3 nucleotides read TGCGCCAGCAGGGGACAGAACACTGAAGCTTTCTTT.

The rearrangement uses TRBV6-5 and TRBJ1-2; D may be TRBD1 (6 bases). The CDR3 runs 14 residues. CDR1 is MNHEY, CDR2 SVGAGI, per germline. The V end lost 5 bases, the J end lost 2 bases, and 12 bases lay between the germline ends. The CDR3 nucleotides are TGTGCCAGCAGTCCGTCGGGGGGCAACTATGGCTACACCTTC. It translates to CASSPSGGNYGYTF.

This clone came up a few times. V gene TRBV14 combines with J gene TRBJ1-6; 7 bases align to TRBD1. The CDR3 has 15 residues. The V gene's germline CDR1 is SGHDN and CDR2 FVKESK. Trimming at V came to 3 bases and at J to 10 bases, leaving 9 bases not matched to a gene. The CDR3 sequence is CASSQDRSRGSPLHF. The CDR3 DNA follows: TGTGCCAGCAGCCAGGACAGGTCCCGGGGATCACCCCTCCACTTT.

Of note for this clone: Other DNA sequences in this sample translate to the same CDR3. This sequence joins TRBV9 and TRBJ1-4; a possible D gene is TRBD1 (5 bases). This CDR3 has 14 amino acids. Trimming took 4 bases from V and 0 from J, leaving 7 bases between them. Germline V gene sequence: CDR1 SGDLS, CDR2 YYNGEE. CDR3 DNA sequence: TGTGCCAGCAGCCGGGGGGCAACTAATGAAAAACTGTTTTTT. Translating gives CASSRGATNEKLFF.

The chain uses TRBV30 and TRBJ2-7; 7 bases are a match to TRBD2. Losses at the gene ends were 0 bases for V and 2 bases for J; bases not matched to a gene: 13. This CDR3 has 17 residues. CDR1 GTSNPN and CDR2 SVGIG come from the germline V gene (reference sequence). The CDR3 nucleotides are TGTGCCTGGAGTGTTACGCGGACCTTTCGGGGGGCCTACGAGCAGTACTTC. Residues: CAWSVTRTFRGAYEQYF.

J is TRBJ2-1 and V is TRBV7-3, with TRBD1 matching over 7 bases. CDR1 is SGHTA and CDR2 is FQGTGA in the germline V gene. The length of the CDR3 is 13 residues. Germline trimming cut 5 bases from V and 7 bases from J; bases unmatched to any gene: 5. The CDR3 loop reads CASSPETGNEQFF. CDR3 coding DNA: TGTGCCAGCAGCCCCGAGACAGGGAATGAGCAGTTCTTC.

V gene TRBV27 combines with J gene TRBJ1-1, with D perhaps matching TRBD1 (6 bases). This CDR3 is 14 amino acids long. Trimming stripped 6 bases from V and 5 bases from J, with 16 bases between. CDR1 and CDR2 (germline): MNHEY, SMNVEV (reference sequence). CDR3 sequence reads: CASRNRQVSTEAFF. The CDR3 nucleotides are TGTGCCAGCAGAAATAGACAGGTTTCGACTGAAGCTTTCTTT.

The rearrangement joins TRBV27 to TRBJ1-1, with 8 bases that match TRBD1. Germline CDR1 MNHEY, CDR2 SMNVEV (reference sequence). The J segment lost 0 bases and the V segment lost 8 bases, leaving 8 bases of the junction unmatched. This CDR3 is 15 amino acids long. The CDR3 bases are TGTGCCAGCGGACAGGGTGCTACCGTGAACACTGAAGCTTTCTTT. This encodes CASGQGATVNTEAFF.

The chain links TRBV3-1 (or the pseudogene TRBV3-2) to TRBJ1-1, with 7 bases fitting TRBD1. There are 14 residues in the CDR3. In germline, CDR1 is LGHDT, CDR2 YNNKEL (reference sequence). V lost 5 bases and J lost 5; bases outside the gene matches: 8. CDR3 sequence reads: CASSFRQGVTEAFF. Here the CDR3 DNA reads TGTGCCAGCAGCTTCCGACAGGGTGTGACTGAAGCTTTCTTT.

The gene calls are TRBV27 and TRBJ2-7; TRBD2 aligns across 9 bases. The ends lost 6 bases at V and 6 bases at J; junction bases unmatched: 6. This CDR3 has 13 amino acids. In germline, CDR1 is MNHEY, CDR2 SMNVEV (reference sequence). The CDR3 region is CASSLSGRSEQYF. As DNA, the CDR3 is TGTGCCAGCAGCCTGAGCGGGAGGAGCGAGCAGTACTTC.